One and the same sample provided the 20 T cell receptor beta chains below, sequenced in a study of blood T cell repertoires in COVID-19. Assay used: immunoSEQ multiplex PCR; TCRdb lists only in-frame clones, some missing. The sample shows fewer than 200,000 clones, roughly 87% of them seen only once. Sequencing used peripheral blood. Source of these receptors: a man aged 18-30 years who had recovered from COVID-19.

This clone occurred many times. The V gene is TRBV19, the J gene TRBJ1-5; D gene uncertain. V was cut by 6 bases and J by 7 bases, with 13 bases left in between. Germline values: CDR1 LNHDA, CDR2 SQIVND (reference sequence). There are 13 residues in the CDR3. The DNA for the CDR3 is TGTGCCAGTAGGGGCAGGAGGGAACAGCCCCAGCATTTT. It is translated as CASRGRREQPQHF. Drawing the rest from reference TRBV19 and TRBJ1-5, the complete variable domain is DGGITQSPKYLFRKEGQNVTLSCEQNLNHDAMYWYRQDPGQGLRLIYYSQIVNDFQKGDIAEGYSVSREKKESFPLTVTSAQKNPTAFYLCASRGRREQPQHFGDGTRLSIL.

The chain joins TRBV9 to TRBJ2-7; the match to TRBD1 covers 9 bases. This CDR3 is built from 16 residues. CDR1 and CDR2 from the germline V gene are SGDLS and YYNGEE. The trim removed 2 bases at V and 5 bases at J, leaving 11 bases unmatched. Here the CDR3 DNA reads TGTGCCAGCAGCGTTTGGGGGGACAGGGCTCTCCACGAGCAGTACTTC. Translated, it gives CASSVWGDRALHEQYF. Variable domain in full (rest from reference TRBV9 and TRBJ2-7): DSGVTQTPKHLITATGQRVTLRCSPRSGDLSVYWYQQSLDQGLQFLIQYYNGEERAKGNILERFSAQQFPDLHSELNLSSLELGDSALYFCASSVWGDRALHEQYFGPGTRLTVT.

The J gene is TRBJ1-5, the V gene TRBV5-6, with D hard to call. The germline V and J ends were trimmed by 4 bases and 4 bases, with 6 bases remaining between them. The CDR3 extends over 12 amino acids. Germline V gene data show CDR1 as SGHDT and CDR2 as YYEEEE. CDR3 bases: TGTGCCAGCAGCCTTCCTAATCAGCCCCAGCATTTT. This encodes CASSLPNQPQHF.

This clone came up once. The V call is TRBV29-1, the J call TRBJ2-5; 7 positions match TRBD2. Germline V gene lookup returns CDR1 SQVTM and CDR2 ANQGSEA. The length of the CDR3 is 13 residues. Trimming removed 5 bases from V and 3 bases from J; junction bases left unmatched: 6. CDR3 nucleotide sequence: TGCAGCGTTCGTACGGCGGGAGAAGAGACCCAGTACTTC. Translation gives CSVRTAGEETQYF.

This clone was seen once. DNA of the CDR3: TGTGCCAGCAGTGAATACCGGGGTCGTGAAAAACTGTTTTTT. Translation gives CASSEYRGREKLFF. The rearrangement joins TRBV25-1 to TRBJ1-4; D not certain. V lost 0 bases and J lost 7, with 9 bases in between. The germline V gene encodes CDR1 MGHDK and CDR2 SYGVNS. The CDR3 spans 14 residues.

The chain has TRBV10-3 and TRBJ1-1, with D possibly being TRBD1 (5 bases). Trimming shortened V by 4 bases and J by 0 bases, and 9 bases separated the two germline ends. CDR3 length equals 14 residues. Germline values: CDR1 ENHRY, CDR2 SYGVKD. The CDR3 loop is CAISGATVNTEAFF. CDR3 nucleotides: TGTGCCATCAGTGGGGCGACAGTGAACACTGAAGCTTTCTTT.

The DNA for the CDR3 is TGTGCCAGCACCGCAACGGGAGAAGGAAACACCATATATTTT. It encodes CASTATGEGNTIYF. The chain uses TRBV2 and TRBJ1-3, with no clear D. The CDR3 loop spans 14 amino acids. V was shortened by 7 bases and J by 4 bases, with 14 bases between the two germline ends. Germline CDR1 reads SNHLY; CDR2 reads FYNNEI.

The J gene is TRBJ1-1, the V gene TRBV7-3; 12 nucleotides match TRBD1. This CDR3 has 20 amino acids. Germline trimming cut 5 bases from V and 7 bases from J; bases unmatched to any gene: 23. Germline-derived CDR1 and CDR2 are SGHTA and FQGTGA. For the CDR3, the DNA is TGTGCCAGCAGCCCCGGATGGGGGTTAGGGACAGGGGGCGGTTTAGGTGAAGCTTTCTTT. Its protein is CASSPGWGLGTGGGLGEAFF.

The chain couples TRBV4-1 to TRBJ2-7, with 8 bases that match TRBD2. This CDR3 region has 19 residues. The germline gives CDR1 MGHRA, CDR2 YSYEKL. The J segment lost 1 base and the V segment lost 0 bases, leaving 14 bases of the junction unmatched. The CDR3 protein is CASSQDAGQDSGMSYEQYF. CDR3 DNA sequence: TGCGCCAGCAGCCAAGATGCGGGTCAGGATAGCGGGATGTCCTACGAGCAGTACTTC.

This chain uses TRBV12-3 or TRBV12-4 with TRBJ1-5, with a tentative D call TRBD1 (5 bases). Trimming stripped 1 base from V and 6 bases from J, with 7 bases between. The length of the CDR3 is 13 residues. The chain's CDR3 is CASSLDRIQPQHF. The CDR3 DNA sequence: TGTGCCAGCAGTTTAGACAGGATTCAGCCCCAGCATTTT.

This chain connects TRBV5-4 to TRBJ1-1; possible D gene TRBD1, 6 bases. Germline V CDR1 and CDR2: SGHNT, YYREEE (reference sequence). Trimming shortened V by 0 bases and J by 0 bases, and 15 bases separated the two germline ends. The CDR3 is 17 amino acids. CDR3 loop: CASSLVPPGQVNTEAFF. The CDR3 DNA sequence: TGTGCCAGCAGCTTGGTCCCTCCGGGACAAGTGAACACTGAAGCTTTCTTT.

This chain joins TRBV5-4 and TRBJ2-2; no definite D call. Germline V CDR1 and CDR2: SGHNT, YYREEE (reference sequence). V lost 3 bases and J 3 bases, leaving 3 bases between the germline ends. The CDR3 sequence is 12 residues long. This chain's CDR3 is CASSSYTGELFF. The CDR3 DNA reads TGTGCCAGCAGCTCGTACACCGGGGAGCTGTTTTTT.

The chain carries TRBV7-2 and TRBJ1-3; 7 bases align to TRBD1. Trimming took 5 bases from V and 9 from J; bases not matched to a gene: 10. In germline, CDR1 is SGHTA, CDR2 FQGNSA. The CDR3 totals 14 residues. Written as DNA, the CDR3 is TGTGCCAGCAGCCCAGACAGGGTGTTAAGCACCATATATTTT. Translated, it gives CASSPDRVLSTIYF.

This rearrangement joins TRBV9 to TRBJ2-3; 9 bases line up with TRBD1. The CDR3 has 15 amino acids. With V trimmed by 2 bases and J by 3 bases, 4 bases remained unmatched. Germline V gene data show CDR1 as SGDLS and CDR2 as YYNGEE. The CDR3 DNA reads as TGTGCCAGCAGCGTCCGGGACAGGGTAACAGATACGCAGTATTTT. Its translation: CASSVRDRVTDTQYF.

The chain recombines TRBV5-5 with TRBJ2-7; 7 bases align to TRBD1. Germline loops: CDR1 SGHKS, CDR2 YYEKEE (reference sequence). The CDR3 is 16 amino acids. Losses at the gene ends were 5 bases for V and 1 base for J; bases not matched to a gene: 12. CDR3 sequence: CASRLAWDSQSYEQYF. The DNA for the CDR3 is TGTGCCAGCAGGCTGGCATGGGACAGTCAGTCCTACGAGCAGTACTTC.

The rearrangement links TRBV13 to TRBJ2-7; D possibly corresponds to TRBD1 (6 bases). Germline V gene sequence: CDR1 PRHDT, CDR2 FYEKMQ (reference sequence). The CDR3 is made up of 14 amino acids. V was trimmed by 3 bases and J by 0 bases, leaving 9 bases between them. Here the CDR3 reads CASSFLDSSYEQYF. The CDR3 DNA reads TGTGCCAGCAGCTTCTTGGACAGCTCCTACGAGCAGTACTTC. Filled out from reference TRBV13 and TRBJ2-7, the complete variable domain reads AAGVIQSPRHLIKEKRETATLKCYPIPRHDTVYWYQQGPGQDPQFLISFYEKMQSDKGSIPDRFSAQQFSDYHSELNMSSLELGDSALYFCASSFLDSSYEQYFGPGTRLTVT.

The chain employs TRBV6-1 and TRBJ1-5; TRBD1 matches at 11 bases. Germline CDR1 and CDR2: MNHNS and SASEGT. V shed 4 bases and J 2 bases; nucleotides not matched to a gene: 16. The CDR3 loop spans 20 amino acids. CDR3 sequence (DNA): TGTGCCAGCAGTGTGAGCGGGACAGGGGGTTCAAAGGGGCGCAATCAGCCCCAGCATTTT. Protein sequence: CASSVSGTGGSKGRNQPQHF.

V is TRBV28 and J is TRBJ2-2; 7 bases align to TRBD1. This CDR3 contains 15 residues. Trimming took 5 bases from V and 5 from J; bases not matched to a gene: 8. The V gene's germline CDR1 is MDHEN and CDR2 SYDVKM. In nucleotides, the CDR3 is TGTGCCAGCAGTCTTCGACAGGGTAGGACCGGGGAGCTGTTTTTT. Amino acids: CASSLRQGRTGELFF.

The chain carries TRBV6-5 and TRBJ1-5; 7 bases agree with TRBD1. The germline CDR1 and CDR2 sequences are MNHEY and SVGAGI. The CDR3 covers 14 residues. The V segment lost 6 bases and the J segment 6 bases; nucleotides outside the gene matches: 8. This CDR3 reads CASRKGAMGQPQHF. The CDR3 DNA reads as TGTGCCAGCAGAAAGGGGGCTATGGGTCAGCCCCAGCATTTT.

The chain couples TRBV6-2 or TRBV6-3 to TRBJ1-1, with a weak D call TRBD1 (5 bases). Trimming removed 2 bases at V and 4 bases at J, with 11 bases between. Germline V gives CDR1 MNHEY, CDR2 SVGEGT. CDR3 length equals 14 residues. The CDR3 loop reads CASSYRLQGTEAFF. The CDR3 DNA reads as TGTGCCAGCAGTTACAGGCTCCAGGGCACTGAAGCTTTCTTT.